The 27 T cell receptor gamma chains presented below share a single source sample, sequenced in a study of gamma-delta chains in newborns, infants, children. TCRdb redid clone calling on the reads using CATT. In the table there are approximately 500 gamma-chain clones, around 80% of which are singletons. The sequencing used blood, collected at baseline. Receptor source: a child who was a newborn, infant or young child, either healthy, febrile or measles-vaccinated (not recorded which). This table probably holds off-target reads from a library built for another chain.

This clone has a single count. The DNA is left out, because the CDR3 cannot be placed on it with certainty; the CDR3 is given as TCRdb lists it. The V gene corresponds to TRGV9; no J gene was called. From germline, CDR1 is GITISATS and CDR2 ISYDGTV (reference sequence). The CDR3 is 26 amino acids long, termini counted. The CDR3 spells CACDTAGGPSSWDTRQMFFGTGIKLF.

About this clone itself: The DNA is left out, because the CDR3 cannot be placed on it with certainty; the CDR3 is given as TCRdb lists it. For the V gene the call is TRGV9; the J gene has no call. The CDR3 spans 24 residues, counting both ends. Germline V gene data show CDR1 as GITISATS and CDR2 as ISYDGTV (reference sequence). CDR3 in amino acids: CACDTGGYNWDTRQMFFGTGIKLF.

The V gene reported is TRGV9; the J gene is uncalled. CDR3 length: 22 residues. CDR1 and CDR2 from the germline V gene are GITISATS and ISYDGTV (reference sequence). CDR3 in DNA: TGTGCCTGTGACTGGGGGACCTGGGACACCCGACAGATGTTTTTCGTAACTGGCATCAAACTCTTC. This sequence encodes CACDWGTWDTRQMFFVTGIKLF.

The V gene is listed as TRGV9; no J gene was called. The germline gives CDR1 GITISATS, CDR2 ISYDGTV (reference sequence). This CDR3 region has 15 residues. The CDR3 region has the DNA TGTGCCTGTGACACCCTGGGGGCTCCGACAGCACAACTCTTCTTT. It translates to CACDTLGAPTAQLFF.

No J gene was assigned, while the V gene was called as TRGV9. Germline loops: CDR1 GITISATS, CDR2 ISYDGTV (reference sequence). CDR3 length equals 15 residues. The chain's CDR3 is CACDTVGGLTAQLFF. The CDR3 bases are TGTGCCTGTGACACCGTAGGGGGATTGACAGCACAACTCTTCTTT.

On this clone itself: The DNA is omitted, as the CDR3 cannot be located on it reliably, and the CDR3 follows TCRdb's listing. No call exists for the J gene, whereas the V gene is TRGV9. The CDR3 is made up of 25 amino acids, end residues included. CDR1 GITISATS and CDR2 ISYDGTV come from the germline V gene (reference sequence). The CDR3 protein is CACDPWGISPWDTRQMFFGTGIKLF.

For the V gene the call is TRGV9; the J gene has no call. The CDR3 length is 16 residues. Germline V gene lookup returns CDR1 GITISATS and CDR2 ISYDGTV (reference sequence). The CDR3 bases are TGTGCCTGTGACTCCTTGGAGGGGGACGCGACAGCACAACTCTTCTTT. It yields the protein CACDSLEGDATAQLFF.

About this clone itself: Because the CDR3's place on the DNA is in doubt, the DNA is left out and the CDR3 is given as listed by TCRdb. The V gene call reads TRGV9; no J gene was called. CDR1 GITISATS and CDR2 ISYDGTV come from the germline V gene (reference sequence). The CDR3 is 27 amino acids long, termini counted. The CDR3 protein is CACDTYWGIRSSWDTRQMFFGTGIKLF.

With regard to this clone: The limits of the CDR3 on the DNA are not certain, so only TCRdb's listed CDR3 is given. With the J gene uncalled, the V gene is TRGV9. Germline CDR1 is GITISATS and CDR2 is ISYDGTV (reference sequence). The CDR3 extends over 26 residues, inclusive of both ends. CDR3 residues: CAYFTLGDHSSWDTRQMFFGTGIKLF.

Points on this clone: The DNA is left out, because the CDR3 cannot be placed on it with certainty; the CDR3 is given as TCRdb lists it. No J gene was named, though the V gene is TRGV9. Termini included, the CDR3 measures 27 amino acids. Germline values: CDR1 GITISATS, CDR2 ISYDGTV (reference sequence). The CDR3 region is CACDKVLGDSSSWDTRQMFFGNGIKLF.

Concerning this clone itself: It is unclear where the CDR3 begins or ends on the DNA, so no DNA is shown, and the CDR3 is as TCRdb lists it. Other DNA sequences from this sample encode an identical CDR3 as well. The V gene call is TRGV9, and the J gene call is absent. The CDR3 sequence runs 28 residues, both termini included. Germline loops: CDR1 GITISATS, CDR2 ISYDGTV (reference sequence). Here the CDR3 reads CACDTVLGDTPSSWDTRQMFFGTGIKLF.

This clone showed up just a few times. Because the CDR3's place on the DNA is in doubt, the DNA is left out and the CDR3 is given as listed by TCRdb. CDR3: CACDPTGGFSWDTRQMFFGTGIKLF. The V gene is TRGV9; the J gene was not called. The germline CDR1 and CDR2 sequences are GITISATS and ISYDGTV (reference sequence). The CDR3 is 25 residues long, counting both termini.

In regard to this clone: No DNA is shown, since the ends of the CDR3 on it are uncertain; the CDR3 is the one TCRdb lists. The J gene went uncalled, whereas the V gene is TRGV9. Termini included, the CDR3 measures 22 amino acids. Germline CDR1 is GITISATS and CDR2 is ISYDGTV (reference sequence). The CDR3 is CACDWGTWDTRQMFFGTGIKLF.

The sample holds a few counts of this clone. The DNA is omitted, as the CDR3 cannot be located on it reliably, and the CDR3 follows TCRdb's listing. CDR3 amino acids: CACDKVLGDPTWDTRQMFFGTGIKLF. The J gene has no call, while the V gene is TRGV9. CDR1 and CDR2 (germline): GITISATS, ISYDGTV (reference sequence). The CDR3 is made up of 26 amino acids, end residues included.

No J gene call was made, and the V gene is TRGV9. The germline V gene has CDR1 GITISATS and CDR2 ISYDGTV (reference sequence). The CDR3 runs 15 residues. CDR3 residues: CACDTVGGMTAQLFF. CDR3 DNA: TGTGCCTGTGACACCGTGGGGGGCATGACAGCACAACTCTTCTTT.

Concerning this clone itself: No DNA is shown, since the ends of the CDR3 on it are uncertain; the CDR3 is the one TCRdb lists. The sample contains more than one DNA sequence encoding this CDR3. A V gene of TRGV9 was called, but no J gene was assigned. Per germline, CDR1 GITISATS and CDR2 ISYDGTV (reference sequence). The CDR3 extends over 24 residues, inclusive of both ends. CDR3: CACDTVWGTWDTRQMFFGTGIKLF.

On this clone itself: It is unclear where the CDR3 begins or ends on the DNA, so no DNA is shown, and the CDR3 is as TCRdb lists it. Called V gene: TRGV9; the J gene was not called. Germline-derived CDR1 and CDR2 are GITISATS and ISYDGTV (reference sequence). The CDR3 comprises 24 residues, both ends counted. This CDR3 is CACDPMRGSWDTRQMFFGTGIKLF.

Details on this clone: Because the CDR3's place on the DNA is in doubt, the DNA is left out and the CDR3 is given as listed by TCRdb. The V gene reported is TRGV9; the J gene is uncalled. The CDR3 length is 23 residues, termini included. Per germline, CDR1 GITISATS and CDR2 ISYDGTV (reference sequence). CDR3 amino acids: CACDRLGDWDTRQMFFGTGIKLF.

With regard to this clone: The DNA is left out, because the CDR3 cannot be placed on it with certainty; the CDR3 is given as TCRdb lists it. V gene TRGV9 was called; the J gene was not. The CDR3 comprises 25 residues, both ends counted. From germline, CDR1 is GITISATS and CDR2 ISYDGTV (reference sequence). The CDR3 sequence is CACDTISGGSWDTRQMFFGTGIKLF.

The V gene call reads TRGV9; no J gene was called. There are 18 residues in the CDR3. Germline V lookup: CDR1 GITISATS, CDR2 ISYDGTV (reference sequence). The CDR3 loop is CACDTVGGLHSLTAQLFF. The CDR3 DNA is TGTGCCTGTGACACCGTTGGGGGCCTCCATTCTTTGACAGCACAACTCTTCTTT.

CDR3 sequence reads: CACDTAGESSWDTRQMFFGTGVKLF. The CDR3 DNA sequence: TGTGCCTGTGACACCGCTGGGGAGAGCTCCTGGGACACCCGACAGATGTTTTTCGGAACTGGCGTCAAACTCTTC. No J gene call was made, and the V gene is TRGV9. Germline lookup yields CDR1 GITISATS and CDR2 ISYDGTV (reference sequence). The CDR3 loop spans 25 amino acids.

This clone counts as hyperexpanded. No J gene was assigned, while the V gene was called as TRGV9. Germline CDR1 is GITISATS and CDR2 is ISYDGTV (reference sequence). The CDR3 contains 16 residues. CDR3 loop: CACDILGDTLTAQLFF. CDR3 DNA sequence: TGTGCCTGTGACATACTGGGGGATACTTTGACAGCACAACTCTTCTTT.

This clone was observed a few times. Because the CDR3's place on the DNA is in doubt, the DNA is left out and the CDR3 is given as listed by TCRdb. Other DNA sequences in this specimen translate into the identical CDR3. No call exists for the J gene, whereas the V gene is TRGV9. Germline-derived CDR1 and CDR2 are GITISATS and ISYDGTV (reference sequence). The length of the CDR3 is 27 amino acids, counting both ends. The CDR3 is CACDTVLGDTRSWDTRQMFFGTGIKLF.

A remark on this clone: The DNA is omitted, as the CDR3 cannot be located on it reliably, and the CDR3 follows TCRdb's listing. Different DNA sequences within this sample yield the same CDR3. The J gene went uncalled, whereas the V gene is TRGV9. The CDR3 comprises 26 residues, both ends counted. The germline V gene has CDR1 GITISATS and CDR2 ISYDGTV (reference sequence). CDR3 in amino acids: CACDTAGPFPSWDTRQMFFGTGIKLF.

The V gene is TRGV9, but the J gene lacks a call. From germline, CDR1 is GITISATS and CDR2 ISYDGTV (reference sequence). The CDR3 runs 15 residues. The CDR3 nucleotides are TGTGCCTGTGACATACTGGGGGATTTGACAGCACGACTCTTCTTT. Its translation: CACDILGDLTARLFF.

On this clone: The DNA is left out, because the CDR3 cannot be placed on it with certainty; the CDR3 is given as TCRdb lists it. The V segment is TRGV9, and no J call was made. The CDR3 is 24 amino acids in total, end residues counted. Germline lookup yields CDR1 GITISATS and CDR2 ISYDGTV (reference sequence). The CDR3: CACDTVLGSWDTRQMFFGTGIKLF.

The J gene went uncalled, whereas the V gene is TRGV9. Germline values: CDR1 GITISATS, CDR2 ISYDGTV (reference sequence). This CDR3 has 25 residues. CDR3 region: CACDTGIWSSWDTRQMFFGTDIKLF. In DNA, the CDR3 is TGTGCCTGTGACACGGGGATATGGAGCTCCTGGGACACCCGACAGATGTTTTTCGGAACTGACATCAAACTCTTC.